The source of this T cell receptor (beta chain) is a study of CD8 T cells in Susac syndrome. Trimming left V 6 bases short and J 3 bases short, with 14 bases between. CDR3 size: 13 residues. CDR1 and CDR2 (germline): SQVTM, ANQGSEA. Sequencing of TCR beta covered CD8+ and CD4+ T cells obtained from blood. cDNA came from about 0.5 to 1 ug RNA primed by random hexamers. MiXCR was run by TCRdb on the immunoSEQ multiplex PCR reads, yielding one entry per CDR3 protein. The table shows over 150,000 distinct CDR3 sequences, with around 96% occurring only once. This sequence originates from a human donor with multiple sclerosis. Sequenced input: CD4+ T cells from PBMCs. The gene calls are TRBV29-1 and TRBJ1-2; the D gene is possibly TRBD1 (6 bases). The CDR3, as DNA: TGCAGCGTCGCAGTACAGGGCGACTATGGCTACACCTTC. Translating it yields CSVAVQGDYGYTF. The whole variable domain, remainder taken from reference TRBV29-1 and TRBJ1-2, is SAVISQKPSRDICQRGTSLTIQCQVDSQVTMMFWYRQQPGQSLTLIATANQGSEATYESGFVIDKFPISRPNLTFSTLTVSNMSPEDSSIYLCSVAVQGDYGYTFGSGTRLTVV.